Here is one T cell receptor beta chain with its context. The data stem from a study of somatic mutations in cytotoxic T cells in rheumatoid arthritis. The CDR3 contains 15 residues. CDR1 is SEHNR and CDR2 is FQNEAQ in the germline V gene (reference sequence). Deletions cut 5 bases from V and 5 bases from J, with 19 bases between. The data were produced by immunoSEQ multiplex PCR, yet TCRdb's version contains in-frame clones alone and is incomplete. The repertoire holds some 18,000 clones, with about 80% as singletons. The sample consisted of CD8+ T cells sorted from blood. The receptor comes from an adult with rheumatoid arthritis. The V call is TRBV7-9, the J call TRBJ2-7, with D maybe TRBD2 (6 bases). The CDR3, as DNA: TGTGCCAGCAGCCCTGTGGGGACTCCCGAGGACGAGCAGTACTTC. Residues: CASSPVGTPEDEQYF.